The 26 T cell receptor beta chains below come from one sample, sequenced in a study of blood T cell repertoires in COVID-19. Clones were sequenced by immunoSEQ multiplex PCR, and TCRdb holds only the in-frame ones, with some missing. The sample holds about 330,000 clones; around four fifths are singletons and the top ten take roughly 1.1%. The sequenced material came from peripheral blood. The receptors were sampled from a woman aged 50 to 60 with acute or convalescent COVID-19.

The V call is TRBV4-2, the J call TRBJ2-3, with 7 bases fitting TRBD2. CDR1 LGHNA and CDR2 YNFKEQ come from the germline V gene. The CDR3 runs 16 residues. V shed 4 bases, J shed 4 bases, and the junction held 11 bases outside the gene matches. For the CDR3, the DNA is TGTGCCAGCAGCCCGTTCGGGGCGGGAGCCGCAGATACGCAGTATTTT. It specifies CASSPFGAGAADTQYF.

The CDR3 loop reads CASSELQGGNSNQPQHF. In nucleotides, the CDR3 is TGCGCCAGCAGTGAGTTACAGGGGGGTAATAGCAATCAGCCCCAGCATTTT. The chain is built from TRBV10-2 and TRBJ1-5; 8 nucleotides match TRBD1. The germline V gene has CDR1 WSHSY and CDR2 SAAADI. V dropped 1 base and J dropped 0; count of bases not matched to a gene: 5. CDR3 size: 17 residues.

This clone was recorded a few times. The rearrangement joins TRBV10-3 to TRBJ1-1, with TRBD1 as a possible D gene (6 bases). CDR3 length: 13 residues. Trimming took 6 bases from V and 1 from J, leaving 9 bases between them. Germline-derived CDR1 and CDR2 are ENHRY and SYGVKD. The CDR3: CAIRDSRNTEAFF. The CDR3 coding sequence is TGTGCCATCAGGGACAGTCGGAACACTGAAGCTTTCTTT.

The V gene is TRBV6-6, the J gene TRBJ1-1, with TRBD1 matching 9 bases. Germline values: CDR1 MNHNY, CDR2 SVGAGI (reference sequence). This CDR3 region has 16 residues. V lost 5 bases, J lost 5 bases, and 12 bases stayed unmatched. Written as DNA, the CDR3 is TGTGCCAGCAGTCCCGACAGGGGGACCGGAGAGACTGAAGCTTTCTTT. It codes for CASSPDRGTGETEAFF.

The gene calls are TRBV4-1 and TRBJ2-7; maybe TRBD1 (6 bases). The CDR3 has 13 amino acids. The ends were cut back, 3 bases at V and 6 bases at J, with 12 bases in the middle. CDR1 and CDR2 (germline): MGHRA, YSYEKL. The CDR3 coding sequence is TGCGCCAGCAGCCAGAGAGGGGGATCCGAGCAGTACGTC. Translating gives CASSQRGGSEQYV.

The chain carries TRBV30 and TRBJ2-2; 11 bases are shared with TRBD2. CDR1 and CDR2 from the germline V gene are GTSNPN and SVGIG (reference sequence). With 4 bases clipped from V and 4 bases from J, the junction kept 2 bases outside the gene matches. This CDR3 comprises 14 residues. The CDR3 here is CAWISGRATGELFF. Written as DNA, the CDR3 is TGTGCCTGGATTAGCGGGAGGGCCACCGGGGAGCTGTTTTTT.

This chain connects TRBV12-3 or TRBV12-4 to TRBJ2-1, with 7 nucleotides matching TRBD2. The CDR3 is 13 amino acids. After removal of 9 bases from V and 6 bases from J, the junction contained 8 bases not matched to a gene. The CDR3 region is CASTLGGVNEQFF. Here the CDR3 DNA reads TGTGCCAGTACGTTGGGGGGGGTCAATGAGCAGTTCTTC.

The CDR3 DNA reads TGCGCCAGCAGCTTGGAAGCAGGGGCGTACACTGAAGCTTTCTTT. Translation gives CASSLEAGAYTEAFF. The rearrangement joins TRBV5-1 to TRBJ1-1; weak D call: TRBD1 (6 bases). The ends were cut back, 0 bases at V and 3 bases at J, with 12 bases in the middle. Germline V gene sequence: CDR1 SGHRS, CDR2 YFSETQ. This CDR3 comprises 15 residues.

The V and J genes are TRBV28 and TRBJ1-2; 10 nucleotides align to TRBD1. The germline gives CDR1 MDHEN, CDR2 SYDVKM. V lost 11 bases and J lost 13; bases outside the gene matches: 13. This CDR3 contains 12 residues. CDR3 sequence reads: CAFSAGTGAFTF. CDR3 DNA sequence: TGTGCCTTTTCTGCCGGGACAGGGGCCTTCACCTTC.

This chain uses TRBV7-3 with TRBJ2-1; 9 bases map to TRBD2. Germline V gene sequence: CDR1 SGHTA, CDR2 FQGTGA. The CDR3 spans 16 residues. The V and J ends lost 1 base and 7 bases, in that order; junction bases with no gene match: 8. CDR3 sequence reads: CASSLNPATSGNEQFF. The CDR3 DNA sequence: TGTGCCAGCAGCTTAAACCCCGCGACTAGCGGAAATGAGCAGTTCTTC. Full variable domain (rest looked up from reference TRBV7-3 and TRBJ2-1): GAGVSQTPSNKVTEKGKYVELRCDPISGHTALYWYRQSLGQGPEFLIYFQGTGAADDSGLPNDRFFAVRPEGSVSTLKIQRTERGDSAVYLCASSLNPATSGNEQFFGPGTRLTVL.

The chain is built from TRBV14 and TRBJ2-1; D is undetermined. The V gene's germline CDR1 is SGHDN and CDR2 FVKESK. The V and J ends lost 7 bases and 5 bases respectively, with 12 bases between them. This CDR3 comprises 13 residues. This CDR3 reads CASNKFLHNEQFF. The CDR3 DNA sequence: TGTGCCAGCAACAAATTCCTCCACAATGAGCAGTTCTTC.

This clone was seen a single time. The CDR3 region has the DNA TGTGCCAGCAGCTATGCGGGGGCTTCCACCGGGGAGCTGTTTTTT. This sequence encodes CASSYAGASTGELFF. The chain joins TRBV11-2 to TRBJ2-2; D might be TRBD2 (7 bases). The CDR3 has 15 residues. Germline CDR1 SGHAT, CDR2 FQNNGV. V lost 4 bases and J 4 bases, leaving 13 bases between the germline ends.

CDR3 sequence reads: CASSPNGFDRVSNEQFF. The CDR3 coding sequence is TGTGCCAGCAGCCCTAACGGGTTCGACAGGGTAAGCAATGAGCAGTTCTTC. The V gene is TRBV7-3, the J gene TRBJ2-1; TRBD1 aligns across 7 bases. Germline-derived CDR1 and CDR2 are SGHTA and FQGTGA. This CDR3 has 17 amino acids. Trimming removed 5 bases from V and 6 bases from J; junction bases left unmatched: 16.

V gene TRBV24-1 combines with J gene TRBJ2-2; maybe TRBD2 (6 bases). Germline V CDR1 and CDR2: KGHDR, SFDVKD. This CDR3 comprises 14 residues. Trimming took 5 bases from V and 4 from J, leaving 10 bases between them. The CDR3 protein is CATSGRGLTGELFF. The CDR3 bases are TGTGCCACCAGTGGGAGGGGCCTCACCGGGGAGCTGTTTTTT.

CDR3 nucleotide sequence: TGTGCCACCGGAAGGGGCGCCGGGACACTCGTCGGGGTCGAGCAGTACGTC. Translation: CATGRGAGTLVGVEQYV. The rearrangement joins TRBV24-1 to TRBJ2-7; D is perhaps TRBD1 (6 bases). This CDR3 region has 17 residues. Trimming shortened V by 9 bases and J by 6 bases, and 29 bases separated the two germline ends. The germline V gene has CDR1 KGHDR and CDR2 SFDVKD.

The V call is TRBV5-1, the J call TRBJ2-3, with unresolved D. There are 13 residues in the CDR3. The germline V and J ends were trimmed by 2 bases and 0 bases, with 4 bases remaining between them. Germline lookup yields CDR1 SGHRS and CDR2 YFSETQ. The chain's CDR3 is CASSFGSTDTQYF. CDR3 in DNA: TGCGCCAGCAGCTTCGGGAGCACAGATACGCAGTATTTT.

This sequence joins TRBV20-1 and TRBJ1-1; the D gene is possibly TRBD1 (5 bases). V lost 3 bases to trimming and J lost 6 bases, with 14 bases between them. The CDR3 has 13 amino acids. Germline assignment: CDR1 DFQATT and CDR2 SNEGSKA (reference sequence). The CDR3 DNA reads TGCAGTGCTAGTTCTCAAGGGGCTGCTGAAGCTTTCTTT. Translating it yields CSASSQGAAEAFF.

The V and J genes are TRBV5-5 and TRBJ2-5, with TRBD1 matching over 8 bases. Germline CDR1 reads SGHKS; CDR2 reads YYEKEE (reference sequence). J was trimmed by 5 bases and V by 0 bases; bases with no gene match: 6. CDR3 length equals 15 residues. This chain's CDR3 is CASSLVQGAWETQYF. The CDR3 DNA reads TGTGCCAGCAGCTTGGTGCAGGGGGCATGGGAGACCCAGTACTTC.

CDR3 nucleotides: TGTGCCAGCTCATCGGGAGCGGACAGGCCCTACGAGCAGTACGTC. This sequence encodes CASSSGADRPYEQYV. This rearrangement joins TRBV18 to TRBJ2-7, with a weak D call TRBD1 (7 bases). CDR1 KGHSH and CDR2 LQKENI come from the germline V gene. CDR3 size: 15 residues. The ends were cut back, 5 bases at V and 2 bases at J, with 16 bases in the middle.

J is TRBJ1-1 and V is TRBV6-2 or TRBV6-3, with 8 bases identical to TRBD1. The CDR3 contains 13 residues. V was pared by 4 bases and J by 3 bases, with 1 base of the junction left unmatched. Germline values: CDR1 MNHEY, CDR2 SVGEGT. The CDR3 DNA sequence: TGTGCCAGCAGTTTACAGGGGGACACTGAAGCTTTCTTT. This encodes CASSLQGDTEAFF.

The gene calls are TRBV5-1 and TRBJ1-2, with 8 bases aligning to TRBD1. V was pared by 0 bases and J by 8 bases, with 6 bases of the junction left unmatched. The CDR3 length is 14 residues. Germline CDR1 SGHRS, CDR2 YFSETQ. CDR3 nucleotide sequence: TGCGCCAGCAGCTTGGGGACAGGGTCTAGGGGCTACACCTTC. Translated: CASSLGTGSRGYTF.

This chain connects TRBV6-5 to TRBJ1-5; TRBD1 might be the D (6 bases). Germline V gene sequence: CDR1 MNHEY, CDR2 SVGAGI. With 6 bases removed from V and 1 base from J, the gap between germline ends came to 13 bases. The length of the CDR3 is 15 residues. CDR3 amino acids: CASSPGVSSNQPQHF. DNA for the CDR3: TGTGCCAGCAGCCCAGGGGTCTCAAGCAATCAGCCCCAGCATTTT.

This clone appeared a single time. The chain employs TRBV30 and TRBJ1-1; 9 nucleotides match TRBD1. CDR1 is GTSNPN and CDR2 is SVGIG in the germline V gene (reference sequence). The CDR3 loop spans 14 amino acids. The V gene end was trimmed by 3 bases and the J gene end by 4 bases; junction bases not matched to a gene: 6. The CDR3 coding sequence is TGTGCCTGGAGCCTGACAGGGGGGTTCACTGAAGCTTTCTTT. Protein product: CAWSLTGGFTEAFF.

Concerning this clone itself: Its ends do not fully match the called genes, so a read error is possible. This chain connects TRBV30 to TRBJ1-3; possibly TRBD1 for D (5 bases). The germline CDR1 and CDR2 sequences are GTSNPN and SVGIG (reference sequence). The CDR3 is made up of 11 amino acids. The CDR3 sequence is CAWSVSGRQLF. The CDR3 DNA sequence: TGTGCCTGGAGTGTATCAGGTAGACAGCTTTTT.

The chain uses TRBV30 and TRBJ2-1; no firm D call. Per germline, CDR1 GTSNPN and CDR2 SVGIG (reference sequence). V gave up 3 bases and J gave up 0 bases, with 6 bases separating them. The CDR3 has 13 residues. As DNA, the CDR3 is TGTGCCTGGAGGTCCAGCTCCTACAATGAGCAGTTCTTC. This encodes CAWRSSSYNEQFF.

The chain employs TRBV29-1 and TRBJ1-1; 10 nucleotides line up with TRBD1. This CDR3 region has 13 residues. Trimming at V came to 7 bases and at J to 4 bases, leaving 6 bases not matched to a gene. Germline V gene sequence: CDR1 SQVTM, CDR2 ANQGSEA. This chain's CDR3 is CSARDRGGTEAFF. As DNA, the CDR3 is TGCAGCGCCCGGGACAGGGGAGGCACTGAAGCTTTCTTT.